This T cell receptor beta chain was captured by sequencing in a study of OX40 agonist ivuxolimab in advanced cancers. Study-level findings and limits: Clones of CD4+ and CD8+ blood T cells grew by week 6 at doses of 0.1 to 3.0 mg/kg.

TCRdb's table, derived via immunoSEQ multiplex PCR, lists solely in-frame clones and lacks some. The data contain 95,000 to 100,000 clones, roughly 93% of them singletons. Notes on this clone: As yet, its antigen is unknown.

This CDR3 has 14 amino acids. The germline V gene encodes CDR1 MDHEN and CDR2 SYDVKM. Germline trimming cut 7 bases from V and 2 bases from J; bases unmatched to any gene: 8. The chain joins TRBV28 to TRBJ2-7; TRBD1 matches at 7 bases. This clonotype originated in an adult with an advanced solid tumor such as melanoma, head and neck, liver or kidney cancer. This specimen consisted of CD4+ or CD8+ T cells sorted from blood, obtained in a trial of the OX40 agonist ivuxolimab. CDR3 nucleotide sequence: TGTGCCAGCACGAACGACCAGGGGGCCTACGAGCAGTACTTC. Translated: CASTNDQGAYEQYF.